The next 30 T cell receptor beta chains were all read from a single sample in a study of T cell repertoires in cytomegalovirus infection. TCRdb reprocessed the reads via MiXCR and lists one record per CDR3 protein. The data hold approximately 500,000 distinct CDR3 sequences, with about 15% observed a single time. Sequencing was carried out using CD8+ T cells from PBMCs. The receptors were gathered from a human donor in good health (CMV status not recorded). Some clones in this sample may be carry-over from other donors' samples.

Turning to this clonotype: Given the absence of the conserved phenylalanine or tryptophan at the CDR3 end, a read error is likely. The chain couples TRBV19 to TRBJ1-2; maybe TRBD1 (5 bases). The germline gives CDR1 LNHDA, CDR2 SQIVND (reference sequence). CDR3 size: 13 residues. Written as DNA, the CDR3 is TGTGCCAGTAGGGCGGGGACCCTCTATGTCTACACCCTC. Protein product: CASRAGTLYVYTL.

This clonotype appeared a few times. The chain combines TRBV7-9 with TRBJ1-2; possibly TRBD1 for D (5 bases). Trimming took off 1 base at V and 5 bases at J, with 17 bases between the two ends. Per germline, CDR1 SEHNR and CDR2 FQNEAQ (reference sequence). The CDR3 spans 16 residues. Here the CDR3 reads CASSLVGGEGPYGYTF. The DNA for the CDR3 is TGTGCCAGCAGCTTAGTGGGGGGGGAAGGACCGTATGGCTACACCTTC.

This chain connects TRBV20-1 to TRBJ1-4; 7 positions agree with TRBD1. The CDR3 spans 15 residues. V gave up 0 bases and J gave up 8 bases; unmatched junction bases: 9. Germline CDR1 reads DFQATT; CDR2 reads SNEGSKA (reference sequence). CDR3 sequence (DNA): TGCAGTGCTAGAGAATCGACAGGGTGGGGGGAAAAACTGTTTTTT. This sequence encodes CSARESTGWGEKLFF.

Only a few counts were recorded for this clonotype. This chain links TRBV12-5 with TRBJ2-7; D is undetermined. From germline, CDR1 is LGHNT and CDR2 FRNRAP. Trimming pared 3 bases from V and 4 bases from J, leaving 10 bases between. This CDR3 spans 13 amino acids. The CDR3 nucleotides read TGTGCTAGTGGTTTAGGGCATGAATACGAGCAGTACTTC. Encoded protein: CASGLGHEYEQYF.

About this clonotype: A much larger clone sits a single nucleotide away, making a read error possible. The chain is built from TRBV7-3 and TRBJ2-7, with 7 bases that match TRBD2. CDR1 is SGHTA, CDR2 FQGTGA, per germline. This CDR3 is 15 amino acids long. The J segment lost 3 bases and the V segment lost 6 bases, leaving 11 bases of the junction unmatched. CDR3 sequence (DNA): TGTGCCAGCAGTCCCTTTACGGGGGGAGACTACGAGCAGTACTTC. It is translated as CASSPFTGGDYEQYF.

This clonotype was found a few times. This chain joins TRBV19 and TRBJ2-1; D is perhaps TRBD1 or TRBD2 (5 bases each). Germline V gene sequence: CDR1 LNHDA, CDR2 SQIVND (reference sequence). The CDR3 has 17 amino acids. The V end was cut by 5 bases, the J end by 2 bases, with 19 bases between. CDR3 loop: CASSPRWGRGAYNEQFF. The CDR3 nucleotides are TGTGCCAGTAGTCCGCGTTGGGGGAGAGGGGCCTACAATGAGCAGTTCTTC.

V and J are TRBV9 and TRBJ1-2; 10 bases map to TRBD1. V was clipped by 3 bases and J by 3 bases; unmatched bases: 5. Per the germline V gene, CDR1 is SGDLS and CDR2 is YYNGEE. CDR3 length: 15 amino acids. The CDR3 region is CASSEGTGDYYGYTF. CDR3 bases: TGTGCCAGCAGCGAGGGGACAGGGGACTACTATGGCTACACCTTC.

At least ten counts were recorded for this clonotype. The gene calls are TRBV19 and TRBJ2-1; D gene uncertain. CDR1 and CDR2 from the germline V gene are LNHDA and SQIVND (reference sequence). The CDR3 spans 15 residues. Trimming left V 8 bases short and J 0 bases short, with 14 bases between. CDR3 residues: CASAITSSSYNEQFF. The CDR3 nucleotides read TGTGCCAGTGCCATTACGTCGAGCTCCTACAATGAGCAGTTCTTC.

This clonotype was recorded many times. This rearrangement joins TRBV4-2 to TRBJ2-2; TRBD1 aligns across 8 bases. Trimming took 1 base from V and 6 from J; bases not matched to a gene: 10. The germline CDR1 and CDR2 sequences are LGHNA and YNFKEQ. The CDR3 covers 17 residues. The CDR3 loop reads CASSQAGTGPSPGELFF. The CDR3, as DNA: TGTGCCAGCAGCCAAGCCGGGACAGGCCCTTCTCCCGGGGAGCTGTTTTTT.

This chain links TRBV6-1 with TRBJ1-5; D is perhaps TRBD1 (5 bases). The CDR3 spans 16 residues. Germline values: CDR1 MNHNS, CDR2 SASEGT. V lost 3 bases and J 3 bases, leaving 15 bases between the germline ends. The CDR3 sequence: CASSEGRLQANQPQHF. The DNA for the CDR3 is TGTGCCAGCAGTGAGGGACGGCTTCAGGCCAATCAGCCCCAGCATTTT.

The table lists this clonotype with many counts. The chain joins TRBV15 to TRBJ2-1; D call uncertain. CDR3 length equals 14 residues. In germline, CDR1 is LNHNV, CDR2 YYDKDF (reference sequence). V lost 7 bases to trimming and J lost 9 bases, with 19 bases between them. This CDR3 is CATKRKGMGTEQFF. In nucleotides, the CDR3 is TGTGCCACCAAACGCAAAGGCATGGGAACTGAGCAGTTCTTC.

The V gene is TRBV27, the J gene TRBJ2-5; D assignment may be TRBD1 or TRBD2 (5 bases each). Looked up from germline, CDR1 is MNHEY and CDR2 is SMNVEV (reference sequence). Trimming pared 1 base from V and 1 base from J, leaving 7 bases between. The CDR3 has 14 amino acids. The CDR3 is CASSLWGSQETQYF. CDR3 nucleotides: TGTGCCAGCAGTTTATGGGGGTCCCAAGAGACCCAGTACTTC.

This clonotype was seen a handful of times. The rearrangement uses TRBV12-3 or TRBV12-4 and TRBJ1-1; D is ambiguous. V shed 7 bases and J shed 8 bases, with 14 bases lying between them. The CDR3 sequence is 12 residues long. This CDR3 reads CASTAGGLEAFF. In DNA form, the CDR3 reads TGTGCCAGCACCGCGGGTGGGTTGGAAGCTTTCTTT.

This clonotype was recorded a few times. This rearrangement joins TRBV12-5 to TRBJ2-1, with D hard to call. The germline V and J ends were trimmed by 6 bases and 7 bases, with 7 bases remaining between them. The CDR3 extends over 11 amino acids. Germline assignment: CDR1 LGHNT and CDR2 FRNRAP. CDR3 loop: CASGLLNEQFF. CDR3 in DNA: TGTGCTAGTGGACTGTTAAATGAGCAGTTCTTC. The entire variable domain, with the rest obtained from reference TRBV12-5 and TRBJ2-1, is as follows: DARVTQTPRHKVTEMGQEVTMRCQPILGHNTVFWYRQTMMQGLELLAYFRNRAPLDDSGMPKDRFSAEMPDATLATLKIQPSEPRDSAVYFCASGLLNEQFFGPGTRLTVL.

This clonotype was detected only a few times. The chain carries TRBV4-1 and TRBJ2-5; possible D gene TRBD2, 6 bases. CDR1 is MGHRA, CDR2 YSYEKL, per germline. V was cut by 5 bases and J by 7 bases, with 17 bases left in between. The length of the CDR3 is 14 residues. The CDR3 sequence is CASSLIGGYATQYF. The CDR3, as DNA: TGCGCCAGCAGCTTAATTGGAGGGTACGCGACCCAGTACTTC.

This clonotype turned up a few times. The chain is built from TRBV19 and TRBJ2-2, with D possibly TRBD1 on 6 matching bases. Trimming pared 3 bases from V and 6 bases from J, leaving 11 bases between. In germline, CDR1 is LNHDA, CDR2 SQIVND (reference sequence). This CDR3 is built from 14 residues. CDR3 DNA sequence: TGTGCCAGTAGTATCCTACAGGGTCCCGGGGAGCTGTTTTTT. Protein: CASSILQGPGELFF.

This clonotype has a handful of counts. The chain recombines TRBV5-4 with TRBJ2-3, with 10 nucleotides matching TRBD1. The germline V gene has CDR1 SGHNT and CDR2 YYREEE (reference sequence). The ends lost 4 bases at V and 4 bases at J; junction bases unmatched: 3. The CDR3 is made up of 14 amino acids. The CDR3 sequence: CASSTDRGSDTQYF. The CDR3 DNA is TGTGCCAGCAGCACGGACAGGGGGTCAGATACGCAGTATTTT.

This clonotype was seen only once. The chain carries TRBV2 and TRBJ2-2; perhaps D is TRBD1 or TRBD2 (5 bases each). The germline V gene has CDR1 SNHLY and CDR2 FYNNEI. The CDR3 runs to 17 residues. Trimming took 5 bases from V and 4 from J, leaving 20 bases between them. This CDR3 reads CASSPWENRRPTGELFF. The CDR3 nucleotides are TGTGCCAGCAGTCCTTGGGAGAACAGGCGTCCCACCGGGGAGCTGTTTTTT.

This clonotype has just a few counts. The V gene is TRBV19, the J gene TRBJ1-1; D gene uncertain. The V gene lost 6 bases and the J gene lost 7 bases, with 21 bases spanning the gap. The CDR3 runs to 15 residues. Germline loops: CDR1 LNHDA, CDR2 SQIVND (reference sequence). The CDR3 DNA follows: TGTGCCAGTAGACCCCCTCGGCAGGCAGCGGGTGAAGCTTTCTTT. Translating gives CASRPPRQAAGEAFF.

This clonotype was seen ten or more times. The chain combines TRBV7-2 with TRBJ1-2, with D tentatively TRBD1 (5 bases). V was pared by 4 bases and J by 8 bases, with 20 bases between. The CDR3 has 15 amino acids. Germline CDR1 and CDR2: SGHTA and FQGNSA. The DNA for the CDR3 is TGTGCCAGCAGCTCCTCCCCCGGGACGAGTAGAGGCTACACCTTC. Translation: CASSSSPGTSRGYTF.

This clonotype was counted only a few times. V usage is TRBV4-1 and J usage is TRBJ2-3; 9 bases line up with TRBD2. Germline V gene lookup returns CDR1 MGHRA and CDR2 YSYEKL. This CDR3 is 17 amino acids long. The V segment lost 0 bases and the J segment 4 bases; nucleotides outside the gene matches: 8. DNA for the CDR3: TGCGCCAGCAGCCAAGAATCGGCGGGAGGGCGGGCAGATACGCAGTATTTT. This codes for CASSQESAGGRADTQYF.

In its sample, this clonotype was seen many times. The chain carries TRBV4-1 and TRBJ2-7; 10 bases match TRBD1. CDR1 is MGHRA, CDR2 YSYEKL, per germline. The CDR3 contains 16 residues. V lost 1 base and J lost 6; bases outside the gene matches: 9. CDR3 region: CASSQAPGQGLGEQYF. CDR3 nucleotide sequence: TGCGCCAGCAGCCAAGCTCCGGGACAGGGGTTGGGCGAGCAGTACTTC.

This clonotype was detected ten times or more. The chain links TRBV5-1 to TRBJ1-4; the D gene is possibly TRBD1 (6 bases). V was pared by 0 bases and J by 5 bases, with 17 bases between. The length of the CDR3 is 17 residues. Germline CDR1 reads SGHRS; CDR2 reads YFSETQ. CDR3 protein: CASSLEPQGRVNEKLFF. The CDR3 nucleotides are TGCGCCAGCAGCTTGGAACCACAGGGTAGGGTGAATGAAAAACTGTTTTTT.

This clonotype was detected ten times or more. For the CDR3, the DNA is TGTGCCAGCAGTTTAGGGACAGCTATGGGCACTGAAGCTTTCTTT. It is translated as CASSLGTAMGTEAFF. The rearrangement uses TRBV27 and TRBJ1-1; 7 bases agree with TRBD1. CDR3 size: 15 residues. Germline lookup yields CDR1 MNHEY and CDR2 SMNVEV (reference sequence). With 2 bases clipped from V and 4 bases from J, the junction kept 7 bases outside the gene matches.

This clonotype was seen at least ten times. CDR3 nucleotides: TGTGCCAGCAGTTTATCAGCTAGCGGGACCTCCTACAATGAGCAGTTCTTC. Protein sequence: CASSLSASGTSYNEQFF. This chain links TRBV28 with TRBJ2-1; 9 nucleotides align to TRBD2. The germline V gene has CDR1 MDHEN and CDR2 SYDVKM. The CDR3 consists of 17 residues. The V segment lost 1 base and the J segment 0 bases; nucleotides outside the gene matches: 4. Based on the CDR3 plus reference TRBV28 and TRBJ2-1, the full variable domain is DVKVTQSSRYLVKRTGEKVFLECVQDMDHENMFWYRQDPGLGLRLIYFSYDVKMKEKGDIPEGYSVSREKKERFSLILESASTNQTSMYLCASSLSASGTSYNEQFFGPGTRLTVL.

There are many counts of this clonotype. The chain joins TRBV7-6 to TRBJ2-1, with TRBD2 matching 7 bases. V lost 1 base, J lost 5 bases, and 5 bases stayed unmatched. The CDR3 runs to 15 residues. Germline V lookup: CDR1 SGHVS, CDR2 FNYEAQ. CDR3 sequence: CASSLGGGNNNEQFF. DNA of the CDR3: TGTGCCAGCAGCTTAGGGGGAGGGAATAACAATGAGCAGTTCTTC.

This chain uses TRBV20-1 with TRBJ2-1, with a weak D call TRBD2 (5 bases). This CDR3 is 15 amino acids long. Germline-derived CDR1 and CDR2 are DFQATT and SNEGSKA (reference sequence). Trimming stripped 1 base from V and 0 bases from J, with 10 bases between. The CDR3 sequence: CSARGAESSYNEQFF. CDR3 coding DNA: TGCAGTGCTAGAGGAGCGGAGAGCTCCTACAATGAGCAGTTCTTC.

Of note for this clonotype: A much larger clone is a single base away; this may be a read error. This chain links TRBV5-1 with TRBJ2-6, with D possibly being TRBD1 (6 bases). The CDR3 contains 18 residues. CDR1 is SGHRS and CDR2 is YFSETQ in the germline V gene. The V end lost 2 bases, the J end lost 4 bases, and 19 bases lay between the germline ends. CDR3 loop: CASSLKRQVATGANVLTF. The CDR3 DNA follows: TGCGCCAGCAGCTTAAAACGACAGGTGGCTACGGGGGCCAACGTCCTGACTTTC.

This clonotype was picked up a small number of times. The chain employs TRBV12-3 or TRBV12-4 and TRBJ2-3, with D perhaps being TRBD1 or TRBD2 (6 bases each). This CDR3 region has 14 residues. V dropped 3 bases and J dropped 4 bases, with 11 bases sitting between them. The chain's CDR3 is CASSLAEGADTQYF. The CDR3 DNA reads as TGTGCCAGCAGTTTGGCGGAGGGGGCAGATACGCAGTATTTT.

This clonotype was found a few times. This sequence joins TRBV9 and TRBJ2-2; the match to TRBD1 covers 7 bases. V lost 3 bases and J lost 5; bases outside the gene matches: 10. The CDR3 contains 16 residues. The germline gives CDR1 SGDLS, CDR2 YYNGEE. The CDR3 DNA follows: TGTGCCAGCAGCGCCCTGGAGACAGGGTGGACCGGGGAGCTGTTTTTT. This codes for CASSALETGWTGELFF.